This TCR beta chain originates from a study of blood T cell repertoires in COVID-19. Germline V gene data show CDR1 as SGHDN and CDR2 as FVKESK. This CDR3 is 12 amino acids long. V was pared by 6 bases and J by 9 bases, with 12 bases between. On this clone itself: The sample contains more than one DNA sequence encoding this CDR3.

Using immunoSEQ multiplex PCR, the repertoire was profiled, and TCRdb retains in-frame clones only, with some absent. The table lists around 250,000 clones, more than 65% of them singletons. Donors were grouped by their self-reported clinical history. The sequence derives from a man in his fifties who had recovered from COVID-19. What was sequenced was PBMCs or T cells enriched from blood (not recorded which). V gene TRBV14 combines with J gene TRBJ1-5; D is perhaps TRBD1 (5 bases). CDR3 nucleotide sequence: TGTGCCAGCAGAGCGGGGCGGGGGCCCCAGCATTTT. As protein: CASRAGRGPQHF. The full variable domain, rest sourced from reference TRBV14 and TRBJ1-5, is EAGVTQFPSHSVIEKGQTVTLRCDPISGHDNLYWYRRVMGKEIKFLLHFVKESKQDESGMPNNRFLAERTGGTYSTLKVQPAELEDSGVYFCASRAGRGPQHFGDGTRLSIL.